What follows are 18 T cell receptor beta chains derived from one specimen sequenced in a study of monozygotic twins with cystic fibrosis. The data were produced by immunoSEQ multiplex PCR, yet TCRdb's version contains in-frame clones alone and is incomplete. The table shows about 36,000 clones, with around nine tenths occurring only once. The sample was blood. The receptors stem from a boy aged 2 to 9 with cystic fibrosis.

The chain is built from TRBV7-8 and TRBJ1-1; no clear D gene. Trimming took off 5 bases at V and 0 bases at J, with 13 bases between the two ends. CDR3 length equals 15 residues. CDR1 is SGHVS and CDR2 is FQNEAQ in the germline V gene. The CDR3 loop is CASSQVGSMNTEAFF. The CDR3 region has the DNA TGTGCCAGCAGCCAAGTGGGGTCCATGAACACTGAAGCTTTCTTT. Full variable domain (missing parts from reference TRBV7-8 and TRBJ1-1): GAGVSQSPRYKVAKRGQDVALRCDPISGHVSLFWYQQALGQGPEFLTYFQNEAQLDKSGLPSDRFFAERPEGSVSTLKIQRTQQEDSAVYLCASSQVGSMNTEAFFGQGTRLTVV.

The chain employs TRBV12-5 and TRBJ2-3, with 14 bases lining up with TRBD2. CDR1 is LGHNT and CDR2 is FRNRAP in the germline V gene. V shed 4 bases, J shed 0 bases, and the junction held 12 bases outside the gene matches. The CDR3 spans 20 residues. The CDR3: CASGSPKKTSGGASTDTQYF. CDR3 nucleotides: TGTGCTAGTGGTTCCCCAAAAAAGACTAGCGGGGGGGCTAGCACAGATACGCAGTATTTT.

This clone was seen a single time. This chain uses TRBV27 with TRBJ2-7, with D perhaps matching TRBD1 (7 bases). CDR3 length equals 15 residues. Trimming cost V 5 bases and J 3 bases, with 17 bases left between them. Germline V CDR1 and CDR2: MNHEY, SMNVEV (reference sequence). The CDR3 DNA is TGTGCCAGCAGTAAGGCAGGGGGGACAGACTACGAGCAGTACTTC. It encodes CASSKAGGTDYEQYF.

The chain joins TRBV7-9 to TRBJ2-2, with TRBD1 identical over 7 bases. Per the germline V gene, CDR1 is SEHNR and CDR2 is FQNEAQ (reference sequence). The V segment lost 5 bases and the J segment 3 bases; nucleotides outside the gene matches: 6. This CDR3 has 15 amino acids. CDR3 sequence reads: CASSPYRGDTGELFF. As DNA, the CDR3 is TGTGCCAGCAGCCCTTACAGGGGAGACACCGGGGAGCTGTTTTTT.

This clone was detected a few times. The chain employs TRBV7-9 and TRBJ1-5, with D possibly being TRBD1 (5 bases). Deletions cut 5 bases from V and 5 bases from J, with 7 bases between. CDR1 is SEHNR, CDR2 FQNEAQ, per germline (reference sequence). The CDR3 runs 12 residues. The chain's CDR3 is CASSPGDQPQHF. CDR3 nucleotides: TGTGCCAGCAGCCCGGGGGATCAGCCCCAGCATTTT.

The CDR3 sequence: CASSELGEQPQHF. For the CDR3, the DNA is TGTGCCAGCAGTGAACTCGGGGAACAGCCCCAGCATTTT. The chain uses TRBV6-1 and TRBJ1-5; D is unresolved. Per germline, CDR1 MNHNS and CDR2 SASEGT. The CDR3 consists of 13 residues. V was pared by 2 bases and J by 7 bases, with 9 bases between.

The chain links TRBV20-1 to TRBJ1-1; D is ambiguous. Germline V lookup: CDR1 DFQATT, CDR2 SNEGSKA (reference sequence). V was clipped by 4 bases and J by 11 bases, with 11 bases between them. The CDR3 runs to 10 residues. Here the CDR3 reads CSATGLYAFF. The CDR3 bases are TGCAGTGCTACCGGGTTGTACGCTTTCTTT.

The chain is built from TRBV9 and TRBJ1-3, with 8 bases that match TRBD1. Germline CDR1 SGDLS, CDR2 YYNGEE. The CDR3 has 14 amino acids. Trimming cost V 3 bases and J 6 bases; bases outside gene matches: 5. The CDR3 here is CASSDTGGQNTIYF. The CDR3 DNA reads TGTGCCAGCAGCGACACAGGGGGTCAAAACACCATATATTTT.

The chain links TRBV2 to TRBJ2-7, with D hard to call. With 8 bases removed from V and 3 bases from J, the gap between germline ends came to 17 bases. Germline V lookup: CDR1 SNHLY, CDR2 FYNNEI. CDR3 length: 14 residues. The CDR3 sequence is CASYTDRGFYEQYF. The CDR3 DNA reads as TGTGCCAGCTATACAGATCGAGGATTCTACGAGCAGTACTTC.

The chain has TRBV5-8 and TRBJ2-1; D possibly corresponds to TRBD2 (5 bases). Trimming shortened V by 4 bases and J by 0 bases, and 14 bases separated the two germline ends. CDR1 is SGHTS and CDR2 is YDEGEE in the germline V gene. This CDR3 spans 16 amino acids. The CDR3 DNA reads as TGTGCCAGCAGCCACCGCCGGGCGGGCTCCTACAATGAGCAGTTCTTC. It yields the protein CASSHRRAGSYNEQFF.

The J gene is TRBJ1-1, the V gene TRBV29-1; 9 positions agree with TRBD1. The CDR3 runs 13 residues. The V and J ends lost 4 bases and 2 bases, in that order; junction bases with no gene match: 2. Germline V gives CDR1 SQVTM, CDR2 ANQGSEA. This CDR3 reads CSVGQGENTEAFF. The DNA for the CDR3 is TGCAGCGTTGGACAGGGGGAAAACACTGAAGCTTTCTTT.

This chain links TRBV18 with TRBJ1-2, with TRBD1 as a possible D gene (6 bases). The CDR3 is 14 residues long. Trimming shortened V by 2 bases and J by 4 bases, and 11 bases separated the two germline ends. CDR1 KGHSH and CDR2 LQKENI come from the germline V gene. CDR3 residues: CASSPVEGGYGYTF. DNA of the CDR3: TGTGCCAGCTCACCAGTAGAGGGGGGCTATGGCTACACCTTC.

The chain recombines TRBV4-2 with TRBJ1-4; D gene ambiguous. The germline CDR1 and CDR2 sequences are LGHNA and YNFKEQ. V shed 1 base and J shed 6 bases, with 6 bases lying between them. This CDR3 comprises 13 residues. The CDR3 loop is CASSQASHEKLFF. The CDR3 DNA reads TGTGCCAGCAGCCAAGCCTCCCATGAAAAACTGTTTTTT.

The chain links TRBV10-2 to TRBJ2-3; 12 nucleotides align to TRBD2. Germline lookup yields CDR1 WSHSY and CDR2 SAAADI. Trimming at V came to 2 bases and at J to 6 bases, leaving 3 bases not matched to a gene. The CDR3 has 15 residues. CDR3 coding DNA: TGCGCCAGCAGTGAGGGACTAGCGGGGATGGATACGCAGTATTTT. Encoded protein: CASSEGLAGMDTQYF.

The chain joins TRBV5-6 to TRBJ1-1, with 9 bases that match TRBD1. The germline V gene has CDR1 SGHDT and CDR2 YYEEEE. There are 14 residues in the CDR3. J lost 0 bases, V lost 9 bases, and 6 bases had no gene match. The CDR3 sequence is CATYRQGVNTEAFF. In DNA, the CDR3 is TGTGCCACCTATCGACAGGGGGTGAACACTGAAGCTTTCTTT. The full variable domain, its missing parts supplied by reference TRBV5-6 and TRBJ1-1, is DAGVTQSPTHLIKTRGQQVTLRCSPKSGHDTVSWYQQALGQGPQFIFQYYEEEERQRGNFPDRFSGHQFPNYSSELNVNALLLGDSALYLCATYRQGVNTEAFFGQGTRLTVV.

This sequence joins TRBV13 and TRBJ1-2; no firm D call. Germline loops: CDR1 PRHDT, CDR2 FYEKMQ (reference sequence). The CDR3 contains 13 residues. Trimming cost V 2 bases and J 2 bases, with 6 bases left between them. The CDR3 nucleotides are TGTGCCAGCAGCTTACGAGCAAACTATGGCTACACCTTC. Its translation: CASSLRANYGYTF.

V usage is TRBV19 and J usage is TRBJ2-1; TRBD2 matches 8 bases. Germline CDR1 reads LNHDA; CDR2 reads SQIVND (reference sequence). The V gene end was trimmed by 3 bases and the J gene end by 0 bases; junction bases not matched to a gene: 4. The CDR3 covers 16 residues. In DNA, the CDR3 is TGTGCCAGTAGTATTTTGAGCGGGGGCTCCTACAATGAGCAGTTCTTC. Its protein product is CASSILSGGSYNEQFF.

The chain is built from TRBV25-1 and TRBJ2-7; TRBD1 matches at 10 bases. With V trimmed by 8 bases and J by 4 bases, 8 bases remained unmatched. The germline CDR1 and CDR2 sequences are MGHDK and SYGVNS. CDR3 length: 14 residues. For the CDR3, the DNA is TGTGCCAGCGCTACTTGGGACAGGGGATACGAGCAGTACTTC. Translation gives CASATWDRGYEQYF.